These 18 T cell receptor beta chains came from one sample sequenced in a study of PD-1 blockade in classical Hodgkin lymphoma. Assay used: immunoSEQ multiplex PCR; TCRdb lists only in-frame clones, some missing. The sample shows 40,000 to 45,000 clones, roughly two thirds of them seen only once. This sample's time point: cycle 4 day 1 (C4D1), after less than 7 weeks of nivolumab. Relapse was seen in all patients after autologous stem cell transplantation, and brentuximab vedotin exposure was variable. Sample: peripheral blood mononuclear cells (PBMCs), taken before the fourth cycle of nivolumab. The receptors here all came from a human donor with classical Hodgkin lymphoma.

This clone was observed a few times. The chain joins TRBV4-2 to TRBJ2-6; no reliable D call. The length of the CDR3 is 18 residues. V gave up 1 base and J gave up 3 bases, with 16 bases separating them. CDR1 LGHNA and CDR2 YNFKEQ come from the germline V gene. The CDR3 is CASSQVGATARGANVLTF. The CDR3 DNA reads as TGTGCCAGCAGCCAAGTCGGCGCGACTGCCCGTGGGGCCAACGTCCTGACTTTC.

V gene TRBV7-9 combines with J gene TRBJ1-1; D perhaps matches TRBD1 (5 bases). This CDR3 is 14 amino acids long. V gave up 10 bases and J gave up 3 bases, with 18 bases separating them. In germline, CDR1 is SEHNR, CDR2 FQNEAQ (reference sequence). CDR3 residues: CAIPGRGGDTEAFF. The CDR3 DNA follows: TGTGCCATACCGGGACGTGGCGGGGACACTGAAGCTTTCTTT.

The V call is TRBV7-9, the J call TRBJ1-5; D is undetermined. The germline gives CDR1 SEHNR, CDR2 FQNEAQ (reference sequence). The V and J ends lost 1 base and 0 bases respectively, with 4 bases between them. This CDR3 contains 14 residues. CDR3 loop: CASSLDYSNQPQHF. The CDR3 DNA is TGTGCCAGCAGCTTAGATTATAGCAATCAGCCCCAGCATTTT.

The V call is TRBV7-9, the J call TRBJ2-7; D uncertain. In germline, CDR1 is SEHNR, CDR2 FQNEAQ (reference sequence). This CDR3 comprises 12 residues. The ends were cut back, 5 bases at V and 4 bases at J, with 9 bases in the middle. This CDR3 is CASSPRVYEQYF. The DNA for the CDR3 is TGTGCCAGCAGCCCCCGGGTTTACGAGCAGTACTTC.

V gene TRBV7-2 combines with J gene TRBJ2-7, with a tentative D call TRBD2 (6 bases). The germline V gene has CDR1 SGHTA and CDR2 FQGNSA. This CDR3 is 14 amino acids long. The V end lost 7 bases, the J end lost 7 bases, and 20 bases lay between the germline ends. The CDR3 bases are TGTGCCAGCATGGGTTGGAGGGATCATACGGAGCAGTACTTC. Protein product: CASMGWRDHTEQYF.

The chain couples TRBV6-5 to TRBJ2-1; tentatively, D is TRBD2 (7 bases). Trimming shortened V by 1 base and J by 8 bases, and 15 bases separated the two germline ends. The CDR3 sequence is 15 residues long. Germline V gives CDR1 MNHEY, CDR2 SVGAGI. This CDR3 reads CASSYWGGGIDEQFF. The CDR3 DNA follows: TGTGCCAGCAGTTACTGGGGAGGGGGAATTGATGAGCAGTTCTTC.

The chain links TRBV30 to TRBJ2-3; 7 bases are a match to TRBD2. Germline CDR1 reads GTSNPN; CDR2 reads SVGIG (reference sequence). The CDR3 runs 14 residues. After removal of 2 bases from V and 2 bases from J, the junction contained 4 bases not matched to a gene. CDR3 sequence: CAWSRGGHTDTQYF. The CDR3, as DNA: TGTGCCTGGAGTCGCGGGGGTCACACAGATACGCAGTATTTT.

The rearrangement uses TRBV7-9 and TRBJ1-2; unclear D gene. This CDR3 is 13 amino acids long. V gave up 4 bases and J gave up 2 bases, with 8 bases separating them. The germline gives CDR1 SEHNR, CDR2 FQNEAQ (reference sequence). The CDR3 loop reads CASSSGINYGYTF. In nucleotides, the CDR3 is TGTGCCAGCAGCTCCGGGATCAACTATGGCTACACCTTC.

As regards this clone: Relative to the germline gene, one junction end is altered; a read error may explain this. CDR3: CASTLGGTGELFF. CDR3 in DNA: TGTGCCAGCACCTTAGGGGGAACCGGGGAGCTGTTTTTT. The V and J genes are TRBV7-9 and TRBJ2-2, with D possibly TRBD1 on 6 matching bases. Germline CDR1 is SEHNR and CDR2 is FQNEAQ (reference sequence). This CDR3 is built from 13 residues.

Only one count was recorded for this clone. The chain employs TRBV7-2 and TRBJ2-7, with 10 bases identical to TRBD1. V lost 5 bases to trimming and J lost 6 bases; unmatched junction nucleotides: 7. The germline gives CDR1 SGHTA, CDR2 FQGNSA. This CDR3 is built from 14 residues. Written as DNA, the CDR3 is TGTGCCAGCAGCAAACGACAGGGGGCGGCCGAGCAGTACTTC. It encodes CASSKRQGAAEQYF.

CDR3 bases: TGTGCCAGCAGCCAAGGCGGGGGGGGCAATGAGCAGTTCTTC. Translated: CASSQGGGGNEQFF. The chain employs TRBV4-2 and TRBJ2-1, with 9 positions matching TRBD2. Germline V CDR1 and CDR2: LGHNA, YNFKEQ. Trimming cost V 1 base and J 6 bases; bases outside gene matches: 1. The CDR3 consists of 14 residues.

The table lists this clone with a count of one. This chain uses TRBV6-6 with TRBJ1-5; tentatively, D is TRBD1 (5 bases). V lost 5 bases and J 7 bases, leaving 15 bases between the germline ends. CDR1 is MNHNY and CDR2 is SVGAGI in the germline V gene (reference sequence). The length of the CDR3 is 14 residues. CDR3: CASSELGRGQPQHF. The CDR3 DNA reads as TGTGCCAGCAGTGAGTTGGGGCGGGGGCAGCCCCAGCATTTT.

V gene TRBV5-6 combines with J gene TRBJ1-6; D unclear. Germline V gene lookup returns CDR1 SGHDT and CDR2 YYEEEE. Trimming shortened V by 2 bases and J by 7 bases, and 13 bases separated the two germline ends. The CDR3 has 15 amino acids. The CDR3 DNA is TGTGCCAGCAGCTTTGTAGGGCGGGGAAATTCACCCCTCCACTTT. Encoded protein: CASSFVGRGNSPLHF.

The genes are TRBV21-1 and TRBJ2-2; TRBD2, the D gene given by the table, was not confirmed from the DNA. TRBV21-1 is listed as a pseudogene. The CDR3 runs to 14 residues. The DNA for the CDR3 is TGTGCCAGCAGTGGGACTAGCGGAACCGGGGAGCTGTTTTTT. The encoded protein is CASSGTSGTGELFF.

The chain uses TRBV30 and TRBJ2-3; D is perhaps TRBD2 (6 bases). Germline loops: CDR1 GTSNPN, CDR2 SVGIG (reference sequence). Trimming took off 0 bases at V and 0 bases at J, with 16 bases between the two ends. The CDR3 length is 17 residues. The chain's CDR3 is CAWSVKIPGTSTDTQYF. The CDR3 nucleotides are TGTGCCTGGAGTGTAAAAATCCCGGGGACTAGCACAGATACGCAGTATTTT.

CDR3 in DNA: TGTGCCAGCACACGAAGCGGGGGGTCCACAGATACGCAGTATTTT. It codes for CASTRSGGSTDTQYF. This sequence joins TRBV6-1 and TRBJ2-3; 9 bases are a match to TRBD2. V shed 7 bases, J shed 2 bases, and the junction held 7 bases outside the gene matches. CDR3 length: 15 residues. CDR1 MNHNS and CDR2 SASEGT come from the germline V gene.

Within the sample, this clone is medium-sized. CDR3 region: CASSLEPDSLYGYTF. In nucleotides, the CDR3 is TGTGCCAGCAGCTTGGAGCCGGACAGCCTCTATGGCTACACCTTC. This chain connects TRBV5-4 to TRBJ1-2; a weak D match, TRBD1 (6 bases). Germline V gives CDR1 SGHNT, CDR2 YYREEE (reference sequence). V lost 0 bases and J 4 bases, leaving 13 bases between the germline ends. The CDR3 length is 15 residues.

CDR3 loop: CASSRGIYNEQFF. The CDR3 bases are TGTGCCAGCAGCCGGGGGATTTACAATGAGCAGTTCTTC. The chain recombines TRBV2 with TRBJ2-1, with D tentatively TRBD2 (6 bases). CDR3 length: 13 amino acids. The V and J ends lost 6 bases and 4 bases respectively, with 10 bases between them. CDR1 and CDR2 (germline): SNHLY, FYNNEI.